The text below deals with one T cell receptor beta chain. The data were produced by immunoSEQ multiplex PCR, yet TCRdb's version contains in-frame clones alone and is incomplete. This sample has 200,000 to 250,000 clones, with about 80% found just once. The sample is drawn from a study of blood T cell repertoires in COVID-19. About the study: Spain, Italy and the United States supplied samples that represented acute and convalescent COVID-19. T cells, B-cell-depleted T cells, or PBMCs supplied cDNA or gDNA.

The V and J ends lost 7 bases and 8 bases respectively, with 18 bases between them. The CDR3 extends over 14 amino acids. The V gene's germline CDR1 is MNHEY and CDR2 SVGAGI. This rearrangement joins TRBV6-5 to TRBJ1-5; tentatively, D is TRBD1 (5 bases). Sequenced material: peripheral blood. The clonotype was recovered from an older woman with acute or convalescent COVID-19. CDR3 DNA sequence: TGTGCCAGCAAGGGGTGGGAGGTGGATGAGCCCCAGCATTTT. Protein: CASKGWEVDEPQHF.